Listed here are 21 T cell receptor beta chains from one sample, sequenced in a study of blood T cells in healthy people across ages. Alongside a J-beta primer mix, a sample-barcoded 5' primer served in a second PCR lasting about 7 to 11 cycles. TCRdb passed the 5' RACE reads through MiXCR, listing each CDR3 protein once. The sample consists of around 670,000 distinct CDR3 sequences, about 30% of them appearing once. Source material: blood. These TCRs come from a woman of 80 years or more in good health.

There are many counts of this clonotype. This sequence joins TRBV5-1 and TRBJ2-5, with unresolved D. CDR3 length: 15 residues. V gave up 4 bases and J gave up 5 bases, with 18 bases separating them. The germline CDR1 and CDR2 sequences are SGHRS and YFSETQ. The CDR3 loop is CASSLSLTPVETQYF. In DNA form, the CDR3 reads TGCGCCAGCAGCCTATCCCTGACACCAGTGGAGACCCAGTACTTC.

A few counts support this clonotype. The chain has TRBV28 and TRBJ1-1; TRBD1 is a possible D gene (5 bases). V was trimmed by 10 bases and J by 4 bases, leaving 22 bases between them. CDR3 length equals 15 residues. Germline CDR1 and CDR2: MDHEN and SYDVKM. CDR3 bases: TGTGCCACCGTAGACAGAACTGGGGCGGGCACTGAAGCTTTCTTT. Translation: CATVDRTGAGTEAFF.

This clonotype was detected only a few times. The genes are TRBV12-3 or TRBV12-4 and TRBJ2-4, with no clear D. The CDR3 sequence is 17 residues long. With 4 bases removed from V and 1 base from J, the gap between germline ends came to 17 bases. CDR3 residues: CASSSNPLKDAKNIQYF. Written as DNA, the CDR3 is TGTGCCAGCAGTTCTAACCCCCTTAAAGATGCCAAAAACATTCAGTACTTC.

This clonotype was picked up one time. Since a much larger clone is just one base distant, this may be a read error. This rearrangement joins TRBV24-1 to TRBJ2-7; 7 bases align to TRBD2. Germline trimming cut 7 bases from V and 2 bases from J; bases unmatched to any gene: 10. The CDR3 length is 15 residues. Germline lookup yields CDR1 KGHDR and CDR2 SFDVKD. The CDR3 spells CATSPGGGGTYEQYF. The CDR3 coding sequence is TGTGCCACCAGCCCTGGGGGGGGAGGGACCTACGAGCAGTACTTC.

This sequence joins TRBV6-5 and TRBJ2-5, with D unresolved. The CDR3 has 13 residues. The V end was cut by 11 bases, the J end by 5 bases, with 18 bases between. Looked up from germline, CDR1 is MNHEY and CDR2 is SVGAGI. DNA of the CDR3: TGTGCCCCTTCGGACGGAAAAGGGGAGACCCAGTACTTC. Encoded protein: CAPSDGKGETQYF.

Regarding this clonotype: A much larger clonotype is one base distant, so this may be a read error. The chain carries TRBV7-3 and TRBJ2-1; no firm D call. CDR3 length: 13 residues. V shed 5 bases and J shed 7 bases, with 12 bases lying between them. Per germline, CDR1 SGHTA and CDR2 FQGTGA. CDR3 sequence reads: CASSPRDENEQFF. DNA for the CDR3: TGTGCCAGCAGCCCGCGCGATGAGAATGAGCAGTTCTTC. Filled out from reference TRBV7-3 and TRBJ2-1, the complete variable domain reads GAGVSQTPSNKVTEKGKYVELRCDPISGHTALYWYRQSLGQGPEFLIYFQGTGAADDSGLPNDRFFAVRPEGSVSTLKIQRTERGDSAVYLCASSPRDENEQFFGPGTRLTVL.

This rearrangement joins TRBV7-2 to TRBJ2-4, with 7 bases lining up with TRBD2. The CDR3 length is 15 residues. V lost 3 bases and J lost 3; bases outside the gene matches: 5. The germline gives CDR1 SGHTA, CDR2 FQGNSA. CDR3 in DNA: TGTGCCAGCAGCTTCTCGCGGGGGTACAAAAACATTCAGTACTTC. This gives the protein CASSFSRGYKNIQYF. The full variable domain, rest sourced from reference TRBV7-2 and TRBJ2-4, is GAGVSQSPSNKVTEKGKDVELRCDPISGHTALYWYRQSLGQGLEFLIYFQGNSAPDKSGLPSDRFSAERTGGSVSTLTIQRTQQEDSAVYLCASSFSRGYKNIQYFGAGTRLSVL.

There are many counts of this clonotype. The V call is TRBV6-1, the J call TRBJ2-3; TRBD2 is a possible D gene (6 bases). The CDR3 is made up of 16 amino acids. The V gene's germline CDR1 is MNHNS and CDR2 SASEGT. Trimming removed 1 base at V and 0 bases at J, with 11 bases between. CDR3 DNA sequence: TGTGCCAGCAGTGAAGGGCGGGGTACGAGCACAGATACGCAGTATTTT. The encoded protein is CASSEGRGTSTDTQYF.

At least ten counts were recorded for this clonotype. The chain joins TRBV20-1 to TRBJ2-3, with D maybe TRBD2 (6 bases). The V and J ends lost 6 bases and 3 bases respectively, with 13 bases between them. The length of the CDR3 is 13 residues. Looked up from germline, CDR1 is DFQATT and CDR2 is SNEGSKA (reference sequence). CDR3 sequence: CSASGGTTDTQYF. CDR3 in DNA: TGCAGTGCCTCCGGAGGGACGACAGATACGCAGTATTTT.

This clonotype has more than one count but fewer than ten. The J gene is TRBJ1-5, the V gene TRBV6-1; 7 bases fit TRBD1. Germline V CDR1 and CDR2: MNHNS, SASEGT. V gave up 7 bases and J gave up 6 bases; unmatched junction bases: 12. The CDR3 has 15 amino acids. CDR3: CASTLDRAGAQPQHF. CDR3 sequence (DNA): TGTGCCAGCACTCTCGACAGGGCAGGTGCTCAGCCCCAGCATTTT.

This clonotype has ten or more counts. The V call is TRBV7-9, the J call TRBJ2-2, with D perhaps TRBD1 or TRBD2 (5 bases each). The CDR3 spans 16 residues. Germline lookup yields CDR1 SEHNR and CDR2 FQNEAQ (reference sequence). Trimming removed 0 bases at V and 2 bases at J, with 10 bases between. CDR3 DNA sequence: TGTGCCAGCAGCTTAGCCGGGACCGGCAACACCGGGGAGCTGTTTTTT. Protein sequence: CASSLAGTGNTGELFF.

There are a few counts of this clonotype. The chain couples TRBV4-1 to TRBJ2-7, with 7 bases identical to TRBD2. This CDR3 contains 17 residues. CDR1 and CDR2 (germline): MGHRA, YSYEKL. The trim removed 1 base at V and 1 base at J, leaving 10 bases unmatched. The CDR3 DNA sequence: TGCGCCAGCAGCCAAGTCGGTAGGGTCGGGGGGTCCTACGAGCAGTACTTC. As protein: CASSQVGRVGGSYEQYF.

Remarks on this clonotype: This may arise from a read error, as a much more abundant clone is one base away. The chain carries TRBV5-1 and TRBJ2-6, with D perhaps TRBD1 (5 bases). The germline V gene has CDR1 SGHRS and CDR2 YFSETQ. The CDR3 runs 17 residues. The CDR3 region has the DNA TGCGCCAGCAGCTTGATTAAATTCAGCTCTGGGGCCAACGTCCGGACTTTC. Translating it yields CASSLIKFSSGANVRTF.

The chain couples TRBV9 to TRBJ1-1, with D perhaps TRBD1 (6 bases). The length of the CDR3 is 14 residues. The V and J ends lost 1 base and 1 base respectively, with 8 bases between them. Looked up from germline, CDR1 is SGDLS and CDR2 is YYNGEE. The chain's CDR3 is CASSVRTENTEAFF. CDR3 bases: TGTGCCAGCAGCGTAAGGACAGAGAACACTGAAGCTTTCTTT.

This clonotype was observed many times. The V and J genes are TRBV24-1 and TRBJ2-1, with D perhaps matching TRBD2 (5 bases). The ends were cut back, 4 bases at V and 5 bases at J, with 8 bases in the middle. Germline-derived CDR1 and CDR2 are KGHDR and SFDVKD. CDR3 size: 13 residues. Written as DNA, the CDR3 is TGTGCCACCAGTGAATCGGGGAACAATGAGCAGTTCTTC. It encodes CATSESGNNEQFF.

This clonotype was counted many times. The chain links TRBV27 to TRBJ1-1; possibly TRBD1 for D (5 bases). Germline V gene data show CDR1 as MNHEY and CDR2 as SMNVEV (reference sequence). There are 14 residues in the CDR3. Trimming took 6 bases from V and 1 from J, leaving 12 bases between them. DNA of the CDR3: TGTGCCAGCAGCCCCTTGAGGGGGAACACTGAAGCTTTCTTT. Translation gives CASSPLRGNTEAFF.

As for this clonotype: A much larger clone lies one base from this, so it may be a read error. The chain links TRBV11-2 to TRBJ2-5; the match to TRBD2 covers 9 bases. Germline values: CDR1 SGHAT, CDR2 FQNNGV. CDR3 length: 14 amino acids. V was pared by 5 bases and J by 11 bases, with 12 bases of the junction left unmatched. The CDR3 DNA sequence: TGTGCCAGCAGCGCTCCGGGACTAGCAGCTGCGCAGTACTTC. Protein product: CASSAPGLAAAQYF.

The rearrangement uses TRBV7-6 and TRBJ2-3; the match to TRBD2 covers 9 bases. Trimming removed 5 bases from V and 5 bases from J; junction bases left unmatched: 8. CDR3 length: 15 amino acids. Germline values: CDR1 SGHVS, CDR2 FNYEAQ. CDR3 bases: TGTGCCAGCAGCCCTGCGGGAGGGCCAGGAGATACGCAGTATTTT. Translating it yields CASSPAGGPGDTQYF.

A note on this clonotype: This sequence may be a read error, since a much larger clone differs from it by one base. The chain is built from TRBV5-6 and TRBJ2-7; 7 nucleotides agree with TRBD1. Germline V gene lookup returns CDR1 SGHDT and CDR2 YYEEEE. The CDR3 is made up of 12 amino acids. The CDR3 here is CASSFVGGELYF. The CDR3 coding sequence is TGTGCCAGCAGCTTCGTAGGGGGCGAGCTGTACTTC.

This clonotype was counted ten times or more. This sequence joins TRBV7-2 and TRBJ1-5, with D perhaps TRBD1 (6 bases). Germline lookup yields CDR1 SGHTA and CDR2 FQGNSA. CDR3 size: 17 residues. Trimming pared 0 bases from V and 6 bases from J, leaving 18 bases between. As DNA, the CDR3 is TGTGCCAGCAGCTTAGCGCGGGGAGGGGGGATTAGTCAGCCCCAGCATTTT. Protein sequence: CASSLARGGGISQPQHF.

Ten or more counts support this clonotype. The gene calls are TRBV7-2 and TRBJ2-6, with D unresolved. Germline CDR1 and CDR2: SGHTA and FQGNSA. V was clipped by 6 bases and J by 0 bases, with 6 bases between them. The CDR3 length is 14 residues. The CDR3 spells CASSPRSGANVLTF. The CDR3 DNA follows: TGTGCCAGCAGTCCTCGCTCTGGGGCCAACGTCCTGACTTTC.